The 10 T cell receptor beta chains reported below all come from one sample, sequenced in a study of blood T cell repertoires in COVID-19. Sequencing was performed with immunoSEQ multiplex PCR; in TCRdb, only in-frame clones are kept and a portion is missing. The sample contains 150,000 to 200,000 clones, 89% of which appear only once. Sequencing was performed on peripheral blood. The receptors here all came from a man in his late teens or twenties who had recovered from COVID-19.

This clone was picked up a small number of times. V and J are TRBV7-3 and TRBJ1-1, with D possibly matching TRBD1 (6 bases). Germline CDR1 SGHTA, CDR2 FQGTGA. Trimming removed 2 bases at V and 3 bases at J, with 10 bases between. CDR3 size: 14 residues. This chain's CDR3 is CASSLRGADTEAFF. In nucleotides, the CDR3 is TGTGCCAGCAGCTTACGGGGGGCTGACACTGAAGCTTTCTTT.

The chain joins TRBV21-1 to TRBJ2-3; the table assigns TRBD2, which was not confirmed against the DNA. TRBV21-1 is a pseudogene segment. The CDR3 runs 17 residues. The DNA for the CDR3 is TGTGCCAGCAGCAAAGGACTAGCGGGAGGGGGCACAGATACGCAGTATTTT. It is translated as CASSKGLAGGGTDTQYF.

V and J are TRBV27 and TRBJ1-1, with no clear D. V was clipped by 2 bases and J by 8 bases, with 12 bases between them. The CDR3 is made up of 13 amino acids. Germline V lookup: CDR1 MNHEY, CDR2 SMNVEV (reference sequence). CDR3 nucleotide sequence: TGTGCCAGCAGTTTAGCTGGCAATATCGAAGCTTTCTTT. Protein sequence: CASSLAGNIEAFF.

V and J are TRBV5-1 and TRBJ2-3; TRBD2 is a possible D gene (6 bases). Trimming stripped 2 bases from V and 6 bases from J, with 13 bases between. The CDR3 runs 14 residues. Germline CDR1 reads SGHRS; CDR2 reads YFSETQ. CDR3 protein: CASSLWGESDTQYF. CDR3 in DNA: TGCGCCAGCAGCTTATGGGGGGAAAGTGATACGCAGTATTTT.

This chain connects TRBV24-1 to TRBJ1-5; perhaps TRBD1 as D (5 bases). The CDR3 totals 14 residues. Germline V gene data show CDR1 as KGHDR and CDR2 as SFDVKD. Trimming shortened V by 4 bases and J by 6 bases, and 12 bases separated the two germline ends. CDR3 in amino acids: CATSDNKGPQPQHF. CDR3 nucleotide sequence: TGTGCCACCAGTGACAACAAGGGGCCTCAGCCCCAGCATTTT.

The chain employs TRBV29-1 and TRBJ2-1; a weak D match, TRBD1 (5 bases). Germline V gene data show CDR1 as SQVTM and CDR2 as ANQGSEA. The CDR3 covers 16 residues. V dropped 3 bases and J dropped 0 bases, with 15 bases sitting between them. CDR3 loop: CSVEDPDSRSYNEQFF. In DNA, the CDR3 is TGCAGCGTTGAGGACCCCGACAGCCGCTCCTACAATGAGCAGTTCTTC.

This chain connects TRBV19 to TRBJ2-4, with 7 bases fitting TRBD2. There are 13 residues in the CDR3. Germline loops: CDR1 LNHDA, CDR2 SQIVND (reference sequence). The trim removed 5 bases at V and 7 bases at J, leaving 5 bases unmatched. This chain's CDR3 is CASSAGTTNIQYF. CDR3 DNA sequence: TGTGCCAGTAGTGCCGGGACTACCAACATTCAGTACTTC.

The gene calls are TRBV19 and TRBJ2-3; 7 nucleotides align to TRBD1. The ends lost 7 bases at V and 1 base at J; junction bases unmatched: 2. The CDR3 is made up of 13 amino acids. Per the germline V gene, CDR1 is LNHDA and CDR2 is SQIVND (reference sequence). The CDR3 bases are TGTGCCAGTAACACAGGGGGCACAGATACGCAGTATTTT. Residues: CASNTGGTDTQYF.

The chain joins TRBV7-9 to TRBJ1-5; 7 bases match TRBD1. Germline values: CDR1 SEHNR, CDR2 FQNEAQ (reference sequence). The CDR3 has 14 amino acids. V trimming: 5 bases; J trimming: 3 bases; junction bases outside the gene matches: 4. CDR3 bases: TGTGCCAGCAGCCGAACAGGGGACAATCAGCCCCAGCATTTT. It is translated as CASSRTGDNQPQHF.

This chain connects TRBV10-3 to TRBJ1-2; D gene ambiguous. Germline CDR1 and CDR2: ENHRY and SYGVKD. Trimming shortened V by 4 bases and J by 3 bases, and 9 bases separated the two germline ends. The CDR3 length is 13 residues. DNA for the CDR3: TGTGCCATCAGTGGAGGGCCGGACTATGGCTACACCTTC. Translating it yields CAISGGPDYGYTF.